These T cell receptor beta chains were read from a single sample in a study of identifying expanded T cells in peripheral blood. The method was immunoSEQ multiplex PCR; TCRdb's version includes in-frame clones alone and lacks a portion of them. The table lists some 95,000 clones, about 90% of them singletons. Material: blood. These receptors all stem from a person aged 18 to 75 in good health. CDR3s include the opening cysteine and the closing phenylalanine or tryptophan. The order of the fields is J gene, V gene, D gene, clone size, CDR3 DNA, CDR3 protein. The D gene is left open where the match is weak. The size field is filled for only some rows; it gives once, few, many or a size class.

J: TRBJ2-7; V: TRBV18; D: .; size: once; DNA: TGTGCCAGCTCAACAGACGGCTACGAGCAGTACTTC; CDR3: CASSTDGYEQYF
J: TRBJ1-4; V: TRBV9; D: .; size: .; DNA: TGTGCCAGCAGCGTATGGGATGAGAAGGAAAAACTGTTTTTT; CDR3: CASSVWDEKEKLFF
J: TRBJ2-7; V: TRBV27; D: .; size: few; DNA: TGTGCCAGCAGTAGTTCACAGGCCTATGAGCAGTACTTC; CDR3: CASSSSQAYEQYF
J: TRBJ1-2; V: TRBV25-1; D: .; size: .; DNA: TGTGCCAGCAGTCGCGACGGGTACTATGGCTACACCTTC; CDR3: CASSRDGYYGYTF
J: TRBJ1-5; V: TRBV27; D: TRBD1; size: .; DNA: TGTGCCAGCAGTAGGGACAGGGGGCGGGATCAGCCCCAGCATTTT; CDR3: CASSRDRGRDQPQHF
J: TRBJ1-2; V: TRBV25-1; D: .; size: .; DNA: TGTGCCAGCAACGTCGGAACAGGGAACGGCTACACCTTC; CDR3: CASNVGTGNGYTF
J: TRBJ2-5; V: TRBV2; D: .; size: once; DNA: TGTGCCAGCCTACCAGACTCCATTGGGGGCCAAGAGACCCAGTACTTC; CDR3: CASLPDSIGGQETQYF
J: TRBJ1-2; V: TRBV7-2; D: TRBD1; size: once; DNA: TGTGCCAGCAGCCCGGACAGGGCCTATGGCTACACCTTC; CDR3: CASSPDRAYGYTF
J: TRBJ2-2; V: TRBV5-1; D: .; size: .; DNA: TGCGCCAGCAGCTTGAACAGGGACACCGGGGAGCTGTTTTTT; CDR3: CASSLNRDTGELFF
J: TRBJ1-1; V: TRBV18; D: .; size: .; DNA: TGTGCCAGCTCCCCCCCTCTCGCTAGATACCCCACTGAAGCTTTCTTT; CDR3: CASSPPLARYPTEAFF
J: TRBJ1-1; V: TRBV6-1; D: .; size: few; DNA: TGTGCCAGCAGTGAAGCAGAGAACACTGAAGCTTTCTTT; CDR3: CASSEAENTEAFF
J: TRBJ1-1; V: TRBV27; D: .; size: .; DNA: TGTGCCAGCAGTTCCCTCATGAACACTGAAGCTTTCTTT; CDR3: CASSSLMNTEAFF
J: TRBJ2-5; V: TRBV19; D: .; size: .; DNA: TGTGCCAGTAGTATAGTGCTACAAGAGACCCAGTACTTC; CDR3: CASSIVLQETQYF
J: TRBJ1-1; V: TRBV5-1; D: .; size: .; DNA: TGCGCCAGCAGCCAAATCAATCAAGAGAACACTGAAGCTTTCTTT; CDR3: CASSQINQENTEAFF
J: TRBJ1-2; V: TRBV20-1; D: .; size: .; DNA: TGCAGTGCGGACGTATTAGGCTACACCTTC; CDR3: CSADVLGYTF
J: TRBJ1-1; V: TRBV18; D: TRBD1; size: .; DNA: TGTGCCAGCTCGCGGTGGTCTCCCTCAGGGGGGAACACTGAAGCTTTCTTT; CDR3: CASSRWSPSGGNTEAFF
J: TRBJ2-2; V: TRBV7-2; D: .; size: .; DNA: TGTGCCAGCAGCTTATCTTACACCCTCCCCGGGGAGCTGTTTTTT; CDR3: CASSLSYTLPGELFF
J: TRBJ2-2; V: TRBV4-3; D: .; size: .; DNA: TGCGCCAGCAGCCCAGGGTCGGGGGTCACCGGGGAGCTGTTTTTT; CDR3: CASSPGSGVTGELFF
J: TRBJ1-6; V: TRBV4-2; D: .; size: few; DNA: TGTGCCAGCAGCTTATTCGACTTTAATTCACCCCTCCACTTT; CDR3: CASSLFDFNSPLHF
J: TRBJ2-1; V: TRBV19; D: TRBD1; size: once; DNA: TGTGCCAGTAGTAGTCGACAGGGGGCGCGGAGTGAGCAGTTCTTC; CDR3: CASSSRQGARSEQFF
J: TRBJ1-5; V: TRBV5-1; D: TRBD1; size: .; DNA: TGCGCCAGCAGCTTGGAAGGGGGCGGGCAGCCCCAGCATTTT; CDR3: CASSLEGGGQPQHF
J: TRBJ2-5; V: TRBV7-9; D: TRBD1; size: .; DNA: TGTGCCAGCAGCCCACCGGGACAGTGGCAAGAGACCCAGTACTTC; CDR3: CASSPPGQWQETQYF
J: TRBJ1-6; V: TRBV9; D: .; size: .; DNA: TGTGCCAGCAGCGTAGCTTCAGGGACCCTTAATTCACCCCTCCACTTT; CDR3: CASSVASGTLNSPLHF
J: TRBJ1-2; V: TRBV7-2; D: TRBD1; size: .; DNA: TGTGCCAGCAGCCCCAGTACAGGGGAGATCAACTATGGCTACACCTTC; CDR3: CASSPSTGEINYGYTF
J: TRBJ1-1; V: TRBV4-3; D: .; size: .; DNA: TGCGCCAGCAGCCATTGGGATTTTGGCACGGGAAACACTGAAGCTTTCTTT; CDR3: CASSHWDFGTGNTEAFF
J: TRBJ1-2; V: TRBV5-1; D: .; size: .; DNA: TGCGCCAGCAGTCCCCTCTCTGGGACTTTCTATGGCTACACCTTC; CDR3: CASSPLSGTFYGYTF
J: TRBJ2-1; V: TRBV19; D: .; size: .; DNA: TGTGCCAGTAGCCCCGGGACCCCGTACAATGAGCAGTTCTTC; CDR3: CASSPGTPYNEQFF
J: TRBJ1-1; V: TRBV4-3; D: .; size: .; DNA: TGCGCCAGCAGCCAAGGGTCAGGGCCGGGCACTGAAGCTTTCTTT; CDR3: CASSQGSGPGTEAFF
J: TRBJ2-5; V: TRBV5-1; D: TRBD1; size: once; DNA: TGCGCCAGCAGCCACGGGACAGGGGAGACCCAGTACTTC; CDR3: CASSHGTGETQYF
J: TRBJ1-2; V: TRBV11-2; D: .; size: .; DNA: TGTGCCAGCAGCCTTGGCGGAGGGGCGGGCTCAACCTTCTATGGCTACACCTTC; CDR3: CASSLGGGAGSTFYGYTF
J: TRBJ2-1; V: TRBV7-9; D: .; size: .; DNA: TGTGCCAGCAGCTTTGGGCAGGGGATCGATGAGCAGTTCTTC; CDR3: CASSFGQGIDEQFF
J: TRBJ1-2; V: TRBV19; D: .; size: once; DNA: TGTGCCAGTAGTGATGTGGCTGGGCAGGGACTATATGGCTACACCTTC; CDR3: CASSDVAGQGLYGYTF
J: TRBJ1-2; V: TRBV18; D: .; size: .; DNA: TGTGCCAGCTCACCTGGGGCGACAGTGACCCATACCGCGTATGGCTACACCTTC; CDR3: CASSPGATVTHTAYGYTF
J: TRBJ1-1; V: TRBV27; D: .; size: once; DNA: TGTGCCAGCAGTTTATCCCAGATGAACACTGAAGCTTTCTTT; CDR3: CASSLSQMNTEAFF
J: TRBJ2-7; V: TRBV6-5; D: .; size: .; DNA: TGTGCCAGCAGCCCCCTTGCGGGGGCCCTCTACGAGCAGTACTTC; CDR3: CASSPLAGALYEQYF
J: TRBJ1-3; V: TRBV10-3; D: .; size: .; DNA: TGTGCCATCAGTGAGCGGGGTCCTGGAAACACCATATATTTT; CDR3: CAISERGPGNTIYF
J: TRBJ1-2; V: TRBV7-9; D: .; size: few; DNA: TGTGCCAGCAGCTTACGACCCGACGGCTACACCTTC; CDR3: CASSLRPDGYTF
J: TRBJ2-3; V: TRBV5-4; D: TRBD2; size: .; DNA: TGTGCCAGCAGCCCCGGGGGGGCCAATATTGCTCATACGCAGTATTTT; CDR3: CASSPGGANIAHTQYF
J: TRBJ1-1; V: TRBV2; D: TRBD1; size: .; DNA: TGTGCCAGCAGGGAGGACAGGCGATACACTGAAGCTTTCTTT; CDR3: CASREDRRYTEAFF
J: TRBJ1-6; V: TRBV7-9; D: .; size: few; DNA: TGTGCCAGCAGCACGACAGATTTCAATTCACCCCTCCACTTT; CDR3: CASSTTDFNSPLHF
J: TRBJ2-7; V: TRBV5-1; D: .; size: .; DNA: TGCGCCAGCAGCTTCCAGAGAACCTACGAGCAGTACTTC; CDR3: CASSFQRTYEQYF
J: TRBJ2-6; V: TRBV11-1; D: TRBD1; size: .; DNA: TGTGCCAGCAGCTTTCCCCGAGGACAGGGCTCTGGGGCCAACGTCCTGACTTTC; CDR3: CASSFPRGQGSGANVLTF
J: TRBJ2-7; V: TRBV6-5; D: .; size: .; DNA: TGTGCCAGCCGCCGGGACACCGAAGGCTACGAGCAGTACTTC; CDR3: CASRRDTEGYEQYF
J: TRBJ2-3; V: TRBV5-8; D: .; size: .; DNA: TGTGCCAGCAGCTTCGTAGCGCAGTATTTT; CDR3: CASSFVAQYF
J: TRBJ1-1; V: TRBV5-8; D: .; size: once; DNA: TGTGCCAGCCAAAGACCGCTAGGCACTGAAGCTTTCTTT; CDR3: CASQRPLGTEAFF
J: TRBJ1-5; V: TRBV29-1; D: .; size: few; DNA: TGCAGCGTTAGCTGGGGGAGTCAGCCCCAGCATTTT; CDR3: CSVSWGSQPQHF
J: TRBJ1-1; V: TRBV6-5; D: .; size: .; DNA: TGTGCCAGCAGTATAAGCGGGAACACTGAAGCTTTCTTT; CDR3: CASSISGNTEAFF
J: TRBJ1-6; V: TRBV21-1; D: .; size: once; DNA: TGTGCCATCCTGGCCCAGGGGGCCACCGTCTATAATTCACCCCTCCACTTT; CDR3: CAILAQGATVYNSPLHF
J: TRBJ1-4; V: TRBV10-3; D: .; size: .; DNA: TGTGCCATCACGGGGGACTCGGCAACTAATGAAAAACTGTTTTTT; CDR3: CAITGDSATNEKLFF
J: TRBJ1-1; V: TRBV6-1; D: TRBD1; size: .; DNA: TGTGCCAGCAGTGAAGGCATGACAGGGTGGACCACTGAAGCTTTCTTT; CDR3: CASSEGMTGWTTEAFF
J: TRBJ1-1; V: TRBV5-1; D: .; size: .; DNA: TGCGCCAGCAGCTTTCGGGCAGGGGTATTCGCCACTGAAGCTTTCTTT; CDR3: CASSFRAGVFATEAFF
J: TRBJ2-7; V: TRBV11-2; D: .; size: .; DNA: TGTGCCAGCAGCTTATCCACCTACGAGCAGTACTTC; CDR3: CASSLSTYEQYF
J: TRBJ1-5; V: TRBV7-9; D: .; size: .; DNA: TGTGCCAGCAGCCGACCGGGTCCTGGCCATCAGCCCCAGCATTTT; CDR3: CASSRPGPGHQPQHF